Listed below are T cell receptor beta chains from one sample, sequenced in a study of blood T cell repertoires in COVID-19. Generated by immunoSEQ multiplex PCR, the TCRdb table keeps only in-frame clones and is missing some. Of 250,000 to 350,000 clones detected, around 91% appear once; the ten largest clones hold under 15%. Material: peripheral blood. The receptors were sampled from a woman aged 55-70 years with acute or convalescent COVID-19. CDR3s include the opening cysteine and the closing phenylalanine or tryptophan. D genes are given only for firm matches. Where a row states a size, it is once, few, many or the class of an expanded clone; other rows omit it.

D: TRBD2; size: -; V: TRBV6-6; J: TRBJ2-3; CDR3: CASSGRWRELTDTQYF; DNA: TGTGCCAGCAGTGGTCGATGGCGGGAGTTGACAGATACGCAGTATTTT
D: TRBD1; size: -; V: TRBV7-2; J: TRBJ1-2; CDR3: CASSLKTGANVYGYTF; DNA: TGTGCCAGCAGCTTAAAGACAGGGGCCAATGTCTATGGCTACACCTTC
D: -; size: -; V: TRBV28; J: TRBJ2-7; CDR3: CASMLASYEQYF; DNA: TGTGCCAGCATGCTGGCCTCCTACGAGCAGTACTTC
D: TRBD1; size: -; V: TRBV7-2; J: TRBJ1-1; CDR3: CASSLETAGGGEAFF; DNA: TGTGCCAGCAGCTTAGAGACAGCAGGGGGCGGTGAAGCTTTCTTT
D: -; size: few; V: TRBV12-3/TRBV12-4; J: TRBJ1-1; CDR3: CASETDGLTEAFF; DNA: TGTGCCAGTGAAACTGATGGGCTCACTGAAGCTTTCTTT
D: -; size: -; V: TRBV28; J: TRBJ1-2; CDR3: CASSLQASGYTF; DNA: TGTGCCAGCAGTTTGCAGGCTTCAGGCTACACCTTC
D: -; size: -; V: TRBV5-5; J: TRBJ1-4; CDR3: CASSLFLNEKLFF; DNA: TGTGCCAGCAGCTTGTTCCTAAATGAAAAACTGTTTTTT
D: TRBD2; size: -; V: TRBV27; J: TRBJ2-7; CDR3: CASSWTSGNEQYF; DNA: TGTGCCAGCAGCTGGACTAGCGGGAACGAGCAGTACTTC
D: TRBD2; size: -; V: TRBV14; J: TRBJ2-1; CDR3: CASRRTSGRGLGEQFF; DNA: TGTGCCAGCAGACGGACTAGCGGGAGAGGATTGGGTGAGCAGTTCTTC
D: TRBD1; size: -; V: TRBV6-1; J: TRBJ1-1; CDR3: CASSEVEQGAAFF; DNA: TGTGCCAGCAGTGAAGTCGAGCAGGGGGCTGCTTTCTTT
D: TRBD1; size: -; V: TRBV27; J: TRBJ1-6; CDR3: CASSPGTGLSSPLHF; DNA: TGTGCCAGCAGCCCAGGGACAGGGTTAAGTTCACCCCTCCACTTT
D: TRBD1; size: few; V: TRBV27; J: TRBJ2-5; CDR3: CASSLGLDRGIIIQYF; DNA: TGTGCCAGCAGTTTAGGACTGGACAGGGGGATTATTATTCAGTACTTC
D: -; size: -; V: TRBV28; J: TRBJ1-5; CDR3: CASVYSGVSNQPQHF; DNA: TGTGCCAGCGTTTATTCGGGGGTGAGCAATCAGCCCCAGCATTTT
D: -; size: -; V: TRBV7-3; J: TRBJ1-1; CDR3: CASSLTPGYTEAFF; DNA: TGTGCCAGCAGCTTAACACCCGGGTACACTGAAGCTTTCTTT
D: TRBD1; size: -; V: TRBV6-2/TRBV6-3; J: TRBJ2-7; CDR3: CASSYPTHRGKSYEQYF; DNA: TGTGCCAGCAGTTACCCTACCCACAGGGGAAAGTCCTACGAGCAGTACTTC
D: TRBD2; size: -; V: TRBV7-6; J: TRBJ2-2; CDR3: CASSLAGGLNTGELFF; DNA: TGTGCCAGCAGCTTAGCGGGGGGGTTGAACACCGGGGAGCTGTTTTTT
D: TRBD1; size: -; V: TRBV4-1; J: TRBJ1-3; CDR3: CASWGQGTSGNTIYF; DNA: TGCGCCAGCTGGGGACAGGGGACCTCTGGAAACACCATATATTTT
D: -; size: -; V: TRBV3-1/TRBV3-2; J: TRBJ1-2; CDR3: CASSQARGDGYTF; DNA: TGTGCCAGCAGCCAAGCTCGGGGAGACGGCTACACCTTC
D: -; size: -; V: TRBV5-6; J: TRBJ1-5; CDR3: CASSKRGMYSNQPQHF; DNA: TGTGCCAGCAGTAAAAGGGGTATGTATAGCAATCAGCCCCAGCATTTT
D: TRBD1; size: -; V: TRBV27; J: TRBJ2-6; CDR3: CASSLQGAAGANVLTF; DNA: TGTGCCAGCAGTCTCCAGGGGGCGGCTGGGGCCAACGTCCTGACTTTC
D: TRBD2; size: -; V: TRBV19; J: TRBJ2-5; CDR3: CASSPGTSGQETQYF; DNA: TGTGCCAGCAGTCCCGGGACTAGCGGCCAAGAGACCCAGTACTTC
D: TRBD1; size: once; V: TRBV7-8; J: TRBJ2-2; CDR3: CASSDRGRDRPNTGELFF; DNA: TGTGCCAGCAGCGACAGAGGCCGGGACAGACCGAACACCGGGGAGCTGTTTTTT
D: TRBD1; size: -; V: TRBV2; J: TRBJ1-1; CDR3: CARKGQSDTEAFF; DNA: TGTGCCAGAAAGGGACAGTCCGACACTGAAGCTTTCTTT
D: TRBD1; size: -; V: TRBV11-2; J: TRBJ1-4; CDR3: CASSLINRDSGKLFF; DNA: TGTGCCAGCAGCCTTATCAACCGGGACAGTGGAAAACTGTTTTTT
D: TRBD2; size: -; V: TRBV15; J: TRBJ2-1; CDR3: CATASGGDNEQFF; DNA: TGTGCCACCGCCAGCGGGGGTGACAATGAGCAGTTCTTC
D: TRBD1; size: -; V: TRBV4-1; J: TRBJ1-3; CDR3: CASSQVAKGTGDLSGNTIYF; DNA: TGCGCCAGCAGCCAAGTGGCGAAAGGTACAGGGGATCTCTCTGGAAACACCATATATTTT
D: TRBD1; size: -; V: TRBV29-1; J: TRBJ2-7; CDR3: CSVETGTGAYEQYF; DNA: TGCAGCGTTGAAACCGGGACAGGGGCCTACGAGCAGTACTTC
D: -; size: once; V: TRBV9; J: TRBJ1-3; CDR3: CASSVNRDYSGNTIYF; DNA: TGTGCCAGCAGCGTCAACAGAGACTACTCTGGAAACACCATATATTTT
D: -; size: -; V: TRBV3-1/TRBV3-2; J: TRBJ1-1; CDR3: CASSQAPGATEAFF; DNA: TGTGCCAGCAGCCAAGCCCCGGGAGCCACTGAAGCTTTCTTT
D: -; size: -; V: TRBV18; J: TRBJ1-4; CDR3: CASRVMDEKLFF; DNA: TGTGCCAGCCGGGTTATGGATGAAAAACTGTTTTTT
D: -; size: -; V: TRBV5-5; J: TRBJ1-2; CDR3: CASSPDRFYGYTF; DNA: TGTGCCAGCAGCCCGGACAGATTCTATGGCTACACCTTC
D: -; size: -; V: TRBV24-1; J: TRBJ2-5; CDR3: CATSDPTAGPGETQYF; DNA: TGTGCCACCAGTGATCCCACGGCGGGTCCTGGGGAGACCCAGTACTTC
D: -; size: -; V: TRBV5-1; J: TRBJ1-2; CDR3: CASSSRQSYGYTF; DNA: TGCGCCAGCAGCTCTCGACAGAGTTATGGCTACACCTTC
D: -; size: -; V: TRBV11-2; J: TRBJ1-2; CDR3: CASSLDRQGIYGYTF; DNA: TGTGCCAGCAGCTTAGATCGCCAGGGGATCTATGGCTACACCTTC
D: TRBD2; size: -; V: TRBV27; J: TRBJ2-3; CDR3: CASSPPVVSGVGTDTQYF; DNA: TGTGCCAGCAGTCCACCAGTGGTTAGCGGGGTTGGCACAGATACGCAGTATTTT
D: -; size: -; V: TRBV6-1; J: TRBJ1-2; CDR3: CASSSYSSLAGYTF; DNA: TGTGCCAGCAGTTCCTATAGCTCCCTCGCTGGCTACACCTTC
D: -; size: -; V: TRBV2; J: TRBJ2-1; CDR3: CASSGVEGGRSYNEQFF; DNA: TGTGCCAGCAGTGGGGTTGAGGGAGGCCGCTCCTACAATGAGCAGTTCTTC
D: TRBD2; size: -; V: TRBV6-2/TRBV6-3; J: TRBJ2-3; CDR3: CASSYSTLAGPFVF; DNA: TGTGCCAGCAGTTACTCCACATTAGCGGGGCCCTTTGTTTTT
D: TRBD2; size: -; V: TRBV6-5; J: TRBJ2-7; CDR3: CATRLAGALEQYF; DNA: TGTGCCACCAGACTAGCGGGAGCCCTCGAGCAGTACTTC
D: -; size: -; V: TRBV7-2; J: TRBJ2-2; CDR3: CASSSSGTTNTGELFF; DNA: TGTGCCAGCAGCTCTTCAGGGACAACGAACACCGGGGAGCTGTTTTTT
D: TRBD2; size: -; V: TRBV5-4; J: TRBJ2-2; CDR3: CASSGRLAGVPLKVGELFF; DNA: TGTGCCAGCAGCGGGCGGCTAGCGGGGGTCCCTTTAAAGGTCGGGGAGCTGTTTTTT
D: TRBD2; size: once; V: TRBV3-1/TRBV3-2; J: TRBJ2-5; CDR3: CARLPTYRGERLAGGQRETQYF; DNA: TGTGCCAGATTACCTACATACAGGGGGGAAAGACTAGCGGGAGGGCAGAGGGAGACCCAGTACTTC
D: -; size: -; V: TRBV2; J: TRBJ1-5; CDR3: CASSATGPGEPQHF; DNA: TGTGCCAGCAGTGCGACAGGTCCCGGGGAGCCCCAGCATTTT